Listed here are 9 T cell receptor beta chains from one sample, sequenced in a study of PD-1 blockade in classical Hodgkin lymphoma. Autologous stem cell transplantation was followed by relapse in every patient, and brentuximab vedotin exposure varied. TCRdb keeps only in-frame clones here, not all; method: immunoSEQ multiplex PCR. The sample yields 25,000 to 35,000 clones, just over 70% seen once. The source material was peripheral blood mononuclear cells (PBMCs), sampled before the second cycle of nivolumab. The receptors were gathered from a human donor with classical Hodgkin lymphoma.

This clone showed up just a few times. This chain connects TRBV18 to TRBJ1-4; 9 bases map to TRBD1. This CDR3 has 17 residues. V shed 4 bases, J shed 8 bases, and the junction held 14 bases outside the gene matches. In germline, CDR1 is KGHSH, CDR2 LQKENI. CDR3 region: CASSLNAIGQGQEKLFF. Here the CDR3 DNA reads TGTGCCAGCTCACTAAATGCTATCGGACAGGGGCAAGAAAAACTGTTTTTT.

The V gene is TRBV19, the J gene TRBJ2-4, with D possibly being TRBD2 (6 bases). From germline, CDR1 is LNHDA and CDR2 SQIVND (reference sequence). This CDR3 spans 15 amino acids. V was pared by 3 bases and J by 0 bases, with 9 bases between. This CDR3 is CASSMGGLAKNIQYF. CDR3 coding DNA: TGTGCCAGTAGTATGGGGGGTCTAGCCAAAAACATTCAGTACTTC.

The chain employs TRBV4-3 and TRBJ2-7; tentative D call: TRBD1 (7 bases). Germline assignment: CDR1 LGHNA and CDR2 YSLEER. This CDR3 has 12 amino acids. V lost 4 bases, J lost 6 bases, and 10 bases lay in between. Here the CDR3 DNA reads TGCGCCAGCAGCCGCGGGACAGCCGAGCAGTACTTC. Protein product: CASSRGTAEQYF.

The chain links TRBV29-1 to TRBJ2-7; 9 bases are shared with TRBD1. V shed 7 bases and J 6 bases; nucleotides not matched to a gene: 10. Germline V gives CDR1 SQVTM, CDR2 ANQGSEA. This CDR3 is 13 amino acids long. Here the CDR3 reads CSASPGQGTEQYF. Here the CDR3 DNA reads TGCAGCGCGAGTCCGGGACAGGGAACCGAGCAGTACTTC.

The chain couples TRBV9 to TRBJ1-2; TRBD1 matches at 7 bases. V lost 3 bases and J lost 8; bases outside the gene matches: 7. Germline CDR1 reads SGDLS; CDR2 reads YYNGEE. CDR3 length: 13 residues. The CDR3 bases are TGTGCCAGCAGCGCCTCGACAGGGATCGGCTACACCTTC. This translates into CASSASTGIGYTF.

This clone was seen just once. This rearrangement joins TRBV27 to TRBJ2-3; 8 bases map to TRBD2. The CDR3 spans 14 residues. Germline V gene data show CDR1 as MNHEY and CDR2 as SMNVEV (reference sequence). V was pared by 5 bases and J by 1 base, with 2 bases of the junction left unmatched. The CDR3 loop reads CASSRRGGTDTQYF. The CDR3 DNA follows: TGTGCCAGCAGTAGGCGGGGGGGCACAGATACGCAGTATTTT.

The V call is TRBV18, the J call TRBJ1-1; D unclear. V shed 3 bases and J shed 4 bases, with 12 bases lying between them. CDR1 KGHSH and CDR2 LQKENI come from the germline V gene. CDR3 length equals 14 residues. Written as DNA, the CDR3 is TGTGCCAGCTCACCTCAGAGTTCGGGCACTGAAGCTTTCTTT. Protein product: CASSPQSSGTEAFF.

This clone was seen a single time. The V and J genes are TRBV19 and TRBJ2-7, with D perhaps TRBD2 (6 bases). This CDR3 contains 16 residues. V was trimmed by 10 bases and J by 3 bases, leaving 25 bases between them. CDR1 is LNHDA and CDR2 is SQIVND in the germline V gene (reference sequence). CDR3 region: CATQEGAAGLGYEQYF. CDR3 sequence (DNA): TGTGCCACTCAAGAAGGGGCGGCGGGGTTGGGCTACGAGCAGTACTTC. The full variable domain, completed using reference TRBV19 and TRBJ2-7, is DGGITQSPKYLFRKEGQNVTLSCEQNLNHDAMYWYRQDPGQGLRLIYYSQIVNDFQKGDIAEGYSVSREKKESFPLTVTSAQKNPTAFYLCATQEGAAGLGYEQYFGPGTRLTVT.

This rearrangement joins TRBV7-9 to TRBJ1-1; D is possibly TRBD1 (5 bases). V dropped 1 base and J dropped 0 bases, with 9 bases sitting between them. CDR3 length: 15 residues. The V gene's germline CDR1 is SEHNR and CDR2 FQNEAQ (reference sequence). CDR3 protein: CASSLGGLMNTEAFF. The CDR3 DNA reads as TGTGCCAGCAGCTTAGGGGGACTGATGAACACTGAAGCTTTCTTT.